This T cell receptor beta chain was sequenced for a study of CD8+ T cells in alopecia areata (dated by TCRdb to about 2018). Looking at the study overall: The treated patients took part in an open-label pilot trial in which moderate-to-severe alopecia areata was treated with oral tofacitinib at 5 to 10 mg twice daily. The study used high-throughput TCRbeta sequencing to examine T cell clonal expansion in alopecia areata, in both the C3H/HeJ mouse model and human patients. Patients received tofacitinib for 6 to 18 months and were then followed off drug for 6 months to check for delayed response and recurrence. TCRbeta CDR3 regions were amplified by immunoSEQ multiplex PCR using 35 Vbeta forward and 13 Jbeta reverse primers. The RNA source kit depended on sample type: the PAXgene miRNA kit for fixed scalp, the miRNeasy kit for PBMCs, and the RNeasy kit for mouse skin. Scalp clonality was compared among normal scalp (n=4), patchy alopecia areata scalp (n=8), and alopecia totalis/universalis scalp (n=8). Patients on tofacitinib were biopsied at baseline and after 4 and 24 weeks of treatment, and several of the patients also had a later scalp biopsy. In humans, TCRbeta sequencing was performed on scalp tissue and on sorted CD4+ and CD8+ peripheral blood T cells from healthy controls and from patients with patchy or totalis/universalis alopecia areata. The SALT score, which quantifies the percentage of affected scalp surface area, was used to measure disease severity in treated patients.

Looking up the germline V gene (reference sequence) yields CDR1 LNHDA and CDR2 SQIVND. V is pruned by 7 bases and J by 4 bases, leaving 4 bases of the junction without a gene match. Including cysteine and phenylalanine, the CDR3 has 13 amino acids. Only CDR3 DNA remains: 39 bases, in frame from the first base. Libraries were constructed by the immunoSEQ multiplex PCR assay. For TCR sequencing, RNA was extracted from every sample and reverse transcribed into cDNA to serve as template. First-strand cDNA was synthesized with SuperScript III using a 2:1 mix of oligo-dT and random hexamers. A synthetic immune receptor repertoire was used to gauge amplification bias, and whatever bias remained was removed computationally. The study's own analysis went as follows. After raw reads were preprocessed to remove errors, the CDR3 was defined following IMGT conventions as running from the conserved cysteine to phenylalanine. Clonality was computed as 1 minus the Shannon entropy, with the entropy normalized by log2 of the number of productive unique TCRs. CD4 or CD8 identity of scalp clones was inferred by cross-referencing scalp TCRbeta sequences with sorted blood CD4 and CD8 repertoires. TCRdb took this table from immuneACCESS and kept in-frame rearrangements with V and J called. Such tables lack part of the clones; where checked against another copy, unresolved V genes explain under half of the gap, and the rest is unexplained. V and J calls and clone size come straight from that table; D and trimming were deduced from the DNA. This sample gives about 200,000 clones in total; more than 45% of them show up just once. The ten largest account for approximately 1.4% of the sample.

Sample time point, as interpreted from the label and publication: 4 weeks on oral tofacitinib. The sample's treatment or condition, from its label and the paper: oral pan-JAK inhibitor, 5-10 mg twice daily. From alopecia areata patients, peripheral blood was collected along with lesional scalp punch biopsies. After PBMCs were isolated by density centrifugation and stained for CD3, CD4 and CD8, a FACSAria was used to sort CD4+ and CD8+ T cells. Points on this clone: Its specific antigen is unknown. Per-nucleotide qualities are absent, and no much larger clonotype sits a single base away.

On the study overall, not on this receptor specifically: Compared with normal scalp, lesional scalp had higher clonality and more expanded CD8+ clones, particularly in alopecia totalis/universalis, a pattern that suggests antigenic drive. Because the treated cohort was small and included a single nonresponder, larger studies are needed to assess links between baseline CD8+ expansion and response. Tofacitinib significantly lowered scalp clonality and the number of expanded CD8+ clones among the top 100 scalp clones. Shared TCR sequences between patients were less evident than in mice, which may be partly attributable to HLA diversity in the patient population. Many expanded lesional clones were found to persist in scalp and blood during tofacitinib treatment, and relapse after treatment cessation may be partly explained by this persistence. Resident alphabeta T cells in normal human skin are also sequenced, complicating scalp TCR repertoire analysis, unlike mouse skin dominated by gammadelta T cells.

Recombination linked TRBV19 to TRBJ1-2; 9 bases in between match TRBD1. Sequencing used CD4+ T cells sorted from blood, obtained at week 4, from a patient treated with tofacitinib. The TCR was taken from a human donor with alopecia areata. The nucleotide sequence is given as TGTGCCAGTACCACGACAGGGGGCTATGGCTACACCTTC. It specifies CASTTTGGYGYTF. Supplemented by the reference TRBV19 and TRBJ1-2 proteins around the CDR3, the complete variable domain is DGGITQSPKYLFRKEGQNVTLSCEQNLNHDAMYWYRQDPGQGLRLIYYSQIVNDFQKGDIAEGYSVSREKKESFPLTVTSAQKNPTAFYLCASTTTGGYGYTFGSGTRLTVV.